Each of the 15 T cell receptor beta chains below was sequenced from the same sample in a study of blood T cell repertoires in COVID-19. Only in-frame clones appear in the TCRdb table, and some are missing; sequencing was by immunoSEQ multiplex PCR. This table holds under 75,000 clones, 90% found once. Sample: peripheral blood. The receptors come from a man aged 55 to 70 with active COVID-19.

In nucleotides, the CDR3 is TGTGCCAGTAGTACCCGCTTTGGAGGGAGGGACAATGAGCAGTTCTTC. This codes for CASSTRFGGRDNEQFF. The chain combines TRBV19 with TRBJ2-1, with 7 positions matching TRBD2. Germline CDR1 is LNHDA and CDR2 is SQIVND (reference sequence). The ends lost 4 bases at V and 5 bases at J; junction bases unmatched: 11. The CDR3 has 16 amino acids.

The rearrangement joins TRBV28 to TRBJ2-7, with a weak D call TRBD2 (5 bases). The V end was cut by 2 bases, the J end by 2 bases, with 16 bases between. Looked up from germline, CDR1 is MDHEN and CDR2 is SYDVKM. The CDR3 extends over 16 amino acids. CDR3 loop: CASSLVRISETYEQYF. CDR3 bases: TGTGCCAGCAGTTTAGTTCGAATTAGCGAGACCTACGAGCAGTACTTC.

This clone was detected only once. The chain joins TRBV3-1 (or the pseudogene TRBV3-2) to TRBJ1-4; D gene ambiguous. Germline CDR1 LGHDT, CDR2 YNNKEL (reference sequence). Trimming shortened V by 0 bases and J by 5 bases, and 10 bases separated the two germline ends. The CDR3 extends over 15 amino acids. The CDR3 loop reads CASSQDGRKNEKLFF. The DNA for the CDR3 is TGTGCCAGCAGCCAAGACGGCAGGAAAAATGAAAAACTGTTTTTT.

The J gene is TRBJ2-3, the V gene TRBV11-3; D is unresolved. Trimming removed 5 bases from V and 8 bases from J, with 14 bases in between. CDR1 and CDR2 from the germline V gene are SGHNT and YENEEA. The CDR3 is made up of 13 amino acids. Here the CDR3 reads CASSQVSSATQYF. The CDR3 nucleotides read TGTGCCAGCAGCCAAGTGTCTAGTGCTACGCAGTATTTT.

This clone was seen only once. This sequence joins TRBV2 and TRBJ1-1; 7 nucleotides line up with TRBD1. Germline lookup yields CDR1 SNHLY and CDR2 FYNNEI. The V gene end was trimmed by 11 bases and the J gene end by 0 bases; junction bases not matched to a gene: 3. This CDR3 is 12 amino acids long. The CDR3 sequence is CAGTALNTEAFF. In nucleotides, the CDR3 is TGTGCCGGGACAGCCTTGAACACTGAAGCTTTCTTT. The whole variable domain, remainder taken from reference TRBV2 and TRBJ1-1, is EPEVTQTPSHQVTQMGQEVILRCVPISNHLYFYWYRQILGQKVEFLVSFYNNEISEKSEIFDDQFSVERPDGSNFTLKIRSTKLEDSAMYFCAGTALNTEAFFGQGTRLTVV.

The J gene is TRBJ1-4, the V gene TRBV7-9; 10 nucleotides agree with TRBD1. Unmatched junction bases numbered 2, after V lost 1 base and J lost 6 bases. The CDR3 is made up of 15 amino acids. CDR1 is SEHNR, CDR2 FQNEAQ, per germline (reference sequence). This CDR3 is CASSLEGTGDEKLFF. CDR3 DNA sequence: TGTGCCAGCAGCTTAGAAGGGACAGGGGATGAAAAACTGTTTTTT.

This clone was observed once. One junction end disagrees with the germline gene, perhaps due to a read error. The chain couples TRBV27 to TRBJ1-1; D remains unclear. The CDR3 totals 14 residues. Looked up from germline, CDR1 is MNHEY and CDR2 is SMNVEV (reference sequence). CDR3 residues: CASGLRAGNTEAFF. The CDR3 DNA is TGTGCCAGCGGTTTAAGGGCGGGGAACACTGAAGCTTTCTTT.

The chain couples TRBV4-1 to TRBJ2-3, with 7 positions matching TRBD1. CDR1 is MGHRA and CDR2 is YSYEKL in the germline V gene. CDR3 length: 13 amino acids. The V and J ends lost 2 bases and 5 bases, in that order; junction bases with no gene match: 1. CDR3 DNA sequence: TGCGCCAGCAGCCAACAGGGGGTAGATACGCAGTATTTT. Translation: CASSQQGVDTQYF.

The chain is built from TRBV3-1 (or the pseudogene TRBV3-2) and TRBJ2-7; D gene unclear. Germline V gene data show CDR1 as LGHDT and CDR2 as YNNKEL (reference sequence). Trimming stripped 3 bases from V and 3 bases from J, with 12 bases between. This CDR3 contains 14 residues. The CDR3 region is CASSHPERGYEQYF. The CDR3 coding sequence is TGTGCCAGCAGCCACCCGGAAAGAGGCTACGAGCAGTACTTC.

The sample holds a few counts of this clone. The J gene is TRBJ1-1, the V gene TRBV19, with 7 bases fitting TRBD1. Per the germline V gene, CDR1 is LNHDA and CDR2 is SQIVND (reference sequence). Trimming cost V 9 bases and J 7 bases; bases outside gene matches: 5. This CDR3 comprises 11 residues. The CDR3 protein is CASLNRGEAFF. Written as DNA, the CDR3 is TGTGCCAGCTTGAACAGGGGTGAAGCTTTCTTT.

Comments on this clone: One end of the junction is discordant with germline, which a read error may explain. The rearrangement links TRBV10-3 to TRBJ1-2, with D perhaps matching TRBD1 (5 bases). The CDR3 totals 13 residues. Germline V CDR1 and CDR2: ENHRY, SYGVKD. The chain's CDR3 is CAINEGPGYRYTF. The CDR3 DNA sequence: TGTGCCATCAATGAGGGGCCAGGCTATCGCTACACCTTC.

The V and J genes are TRBV5-1 and TRBJ1-1, with 7 bases identical to TRBD1. This CDR3 is built from 15 residues. V dropped 4 bases and J dropped 6; count of bases not matched to a gene: 12. Germline assignment: CDR1 SGHRS and CDR2 YFSETQ. CDR3: CASSELQGPGAEAFF. Written as DNA, the CDR3 is TGCGCCAGCAGCGAGCTACAGGGGCCAGGGGCTGAAGCTTTCTTT.

CDR3 in DNA: TGTGCCAGCAGTTTTTCGGGGGAGAGTCCCCCCTACGAGCAGTACTTC. Amino acids: CASSFSGESPPYEQYF. The V and J genes are TRBV27 and TRBJ2-7, with a tentative D call TRBD2 (6 bases). CDR3 length equals 16 residues. Per the germline V gene, CDR1 is MNHEY and CDR2 is SMNVEV (reference sequence). Trimming pared 3 bases from V and 2 bases from J, leaving 17 bases between.

This chain links TRBV5-1 with TRBJ2-7; possibly TRBD1 for D (5 bases). Germline values: CDR1 SGHRS, CDR2 YFSETQ. V lost 1 base, J lost 4 bases, and 9 bases lay in between. The CDR3 length is 13 residues. The CDR3 sequence: CASSLSGLYEQYF. In DNA form, the CDR3 reads TGCGCCAGCAGCTTGTCAGGGTTGTACGAGCAGTACTTC.

The chain carries TRBV20-1 and TRBJ1-5; D is ambiguous. From germline, CDR1 is DFQATT and CDR2 SNEGSKA (reference sequence). The CDR3 covers 10 residues. Trimming removed 4 bases at V and 5 bases at J, with 3 bases between. CDR3 DNA sequence: TGCAGTGCTACTGATCAGCCCCAGCATTTT. It specifies CSATDQPQHF.